The next 3 T cell receptor beta chains were all read from a single sample in a study of identical twins. TCRdb ran MiXCR on the 5' RACE reads and lists one entry per CDR3 protein. The table lists around 370,000 distinct CDR3 sequences, around 9.7% of them singletons. Specimen: naive T cells sorted from blood. The receptor set was obtained from a woman aged 50 to 60 in good health.

This clonotype was recorded a few times. The chain employs TRBV5-1 and TRBJ2-5, with D maybe TRBD1 (5 bases). CDR3 length: 16 residues. Germline CDR1 is SGHRS and CDR2 is YFSETQ. Trimming removed 3 bases at V and 5 bases at J, with 20 bases between. CDR3 sequence (DNA): TGCGCCAGCAGCTCCCTCGGGTTGGCAGGGATGGAGACCCAGTACTTC. Its protein product is CASSSLGLAGMETQYF.

The chain couples TRBV29-1 to TRBJ2-7; the D gene could be TRBD1 or TRBD2 (5 bases each). V was cut by 7 bases and J by 6 bases, with 25 bases left in between. The CDR3 has 15 residues. The germline V gene has CDR1 SQVTM and CDR2 ANQGSEA. The CDR3: CSAEAQTGTYAEQYF. In nucleotides, the CDR3 is TGCAGCGCCGAGGCCCAAACCGGGACCTACGCCGAGCAGTACTTC.

This clonotype turned up a few times. CDR3 DNA sequence: TGTGCCAGCAGGTCCGAGACAGGTCCTGGAAACACCATATATTTT. Translated, it gives CASRSETGPGNTIYF. This chain joins TRBV6-1 and TRBJ1-3, with TRBD1 as a possible D gene (6 bases). The CDR3 runs to 15 residues. The V end lost 6 bases, the J end lost 2 bases, and 14 bases lay between the germline ends. Germline loops: CDR1 MNHNS, CDR2 SASEGT.